Sequencing of this TCR beta chain was carried out in a study of blood T cells in healthy people across ages. The CDR3 has 14 amino acids. J was trimmed by 7 bases and V by 3 bases; bases with no gene match: 5. From germline, CDR1 is SGHTA and CDR2 FQGNSA. The use of a sample-barcoded 5' primer and a J-beta primer mix characterized a second PCR of 7 to 11 cycles. TCRdb independently ran MiXCR on the 5' RACE reads; one entry per CDR3 protein. The sample carries over 500,000 distinct CDR3 sequences, roughly a quarter recorded once. The same specimen was also included in a second study, on T cells of mothers and their children.

This sequence originates from a boy aged 2 to 9 in good health. The chain joins TRBV7-2 to TRBJ1-4; 7 nucleotides align to TRBD1. The specimen was blood. In nucleotides, the CDR3 is TGTGCCAGCAGCTTCCAGGGGGGGAGTGAAAAACTGTTTTTT. Translating it yields CASSFQGGSEKLFF.